The text below deals with one T cell receptor (beta chain). At the DNA level, this CDR3 is encoded by other sequences in the same sample as well. The method was immunoSEQ multiplex PCR; TCRdb's version includes in-frame clones alone and lacks a portion of them. The sample holds 2.3 million or so clones, over 90% seen once. The length of the CDR3 is 14 residues. Germline CDR1 reads SGHTA; CDR2 reads FQGNSA. Germline trimming cut 2 bases from V and 4 bases from J; bases unmatched to any gene: 4. These data originate in a study of shared clonotypes between healthy human individuals. Study details: Per donor, CD8 memory used one plate, CD8 naive used two, CD4 memory used three and CD4 naive used three.

Researchers partitioned CD4+ cells into CD45RA+ naive and CD45RA-negative memory subsets. Material: naive CD4+ T cells from PBMCs. Indicated subset: CD45RA+ positively selected. The clonotype was recovered from a man younger than 35 in good health. Some clones in this sample may be carry-over from other donors' samples. The V and J genes are TRBV7-2 and TRBJ1-1, with 7 bases identical to TRBD1. The CDR3 loop is CASSLQGEGTEAFF. In DNA, the CDR3 is TGTGCCAGCAGCTTACAGGGGGAGGGCACTGAAGCTTTCTTT.